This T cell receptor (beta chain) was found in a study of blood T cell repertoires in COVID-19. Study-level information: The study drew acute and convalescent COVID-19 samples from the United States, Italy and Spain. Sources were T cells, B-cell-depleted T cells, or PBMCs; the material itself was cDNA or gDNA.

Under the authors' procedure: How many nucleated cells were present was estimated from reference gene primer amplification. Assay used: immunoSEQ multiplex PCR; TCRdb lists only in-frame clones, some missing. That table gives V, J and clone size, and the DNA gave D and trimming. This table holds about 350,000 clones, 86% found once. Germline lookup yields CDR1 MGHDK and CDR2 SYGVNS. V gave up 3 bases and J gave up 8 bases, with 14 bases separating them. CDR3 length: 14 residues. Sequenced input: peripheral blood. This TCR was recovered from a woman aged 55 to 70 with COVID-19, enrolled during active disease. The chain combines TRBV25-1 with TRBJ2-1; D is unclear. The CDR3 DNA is TGTGCCAGCAGTGATAATTCCATACGGGATGAGCAGTTCTTC. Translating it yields CASSDNSIRDEQFF.